Below, 28 T cell receptor beta chains from the same sample are listed, as sequenced in a study of T cell responses to AZD1222 COVID-19 vaccine (dated by TCRdb to the early 2020s). Library preparation employed the immunoSEQ multiplex PCR assay. Here the immuneACCESS table is served through TCRdb, limited to in-frame sequences with V and J called. Missing clones are a known gap in these copies; in checked studies unresolved V genes cover under half, and the rest lacks a known reason. The sample table shows about 140,000 clones, and roughly 90% are seen once. The leading ten clones occupy 5.5% of the sample. The time point label corresponds to: baseline before first vaccination. Source: peripheral blood, taken on day 0 of AZD1222 vaccination. Receptor source: an adult in good health.

The CDR3 sequence: CASSFAAEPTDTQYF. The CDR3 nucleotides are TGTGCCAGCAGCTTTGCGGCGGAGCCCACAGATACGCAGTATTTT. This chain connects TRBV7-2 to TRBJ2-3; no clear D gene. This CDR3 region has 15 residues. With 3 bases removed from V and 2 bases from J, the gap between germline ends came to 12 bases. The V gene's germline CDR1 is SGHTA and CDR2 FQGNSA.

The chain joins TRBV7-2 to TRBJ1-2, with D unclear. Looked up from germline, CDR1 is SGHTA and CDR2 is FQGNSA. Trimming removed 1 base at V and 6 bases at J, with 15 bases between. The CDR3 runs to 15 residues. This CDR3 reads CASSLEMGRQDGYTF. The CDR3 coding sequence is TGTGCCAGCAGCTTAGAGATGGGCAGGCAAGATGGCTACACCTTC.

The chain has TRBV7-2 and TRBJ2-1; 15 nucleotides align to TRBD2. The CDR3 is made up of 19 amino acids. Germline V gives CDR1 SGHTA, CDR2 FQGNSA. J gave up 3 bases and V 5 bases, and 11 bases lay outside the gene matches. CDR3 in DNA: TGTGCCAGCAGCGCCTGGACTAGCGGGAGGGCCCTAGTCTACAATGAGCAGTTCTTC. Residues: CASSAWTSGRALVYNEQFF.

The V and J genes are TRBV2 and TRBJ2-7; D is undetermined. This CDR3 has 10 amino acids. V gave up 8 bases and J gave up 3 bases, with 5 bases separating them. Germline values: CDR1 SNHLY, CDR2 FYNNEI. The CDR3 spells CASGGYEQYF. The CDR3 nucleotides are TGTGCCAGCGGCGGCTACGAGCAGTACTTC.

This chain connects TRBV19 to TRBJ1-2, with D unclear. This CDR3 spans 15 amino acids. V lost 5 bases to trimming and J lost 0 bases, with 13 bases between them. Germline V gene sequence: CDR1 LNHDA, CDR2 SQIVND (reference sequence). DNA for the CDR3: TGTGCCAGTAGTCCAAGCATTGCGGCTAACTATGGCTACACCTTC. The encoded protein is CASSPSIAANYGYTF.

The CDR3 DNA sequence: TGTGCCAGCAGCTTAGCGCCTGCTCAGCCCCAGCATTTT. The encoded protein is CASSLAPAQPQHF. J is TRBJ1-5 and V is TRBV7-6; no firm D call. The germline CDR1 and CDR2 sequences are SGHVS and FNYEAQ. The V end lost 0 bases, the J end lost 6 bases, and 6 bases lay between the germline ends. CDR3 length equals 13 residues.

This clone was counted a single time. V usage is TRBV15 and J usage is TRBJ1-1; D uncertain. Germline V gene lookup returns CDR1 LNHNV and CDR2 YYDKDF (reference sequence). V dropped 5 bases and J dropped 8 bases, with 18 bases sitting between them. The CDR3 runs to 14 residues. As DNA, the CDR3 is TGTGCCACCAGCCCCCTAGCCCGGGAGGTGGAAGCTTTCTTT. The encoded protein is CATSPLAREVEAFF.

This clone was seen once. This chain joins TRBV7-3 and TRBJ1-4; D ambiguous. The germline gives CDR1 SGHTA, CDR2 FQGTGA. V lost 3 bases and J 10 bases, leaving 12 bases between the germline ends. This CDR3 region has 13 residues. This CDR3 reads CASSLRPRGKLFF. CDR3 nucleotides: TGTGCCAGCAGCTTGCGGCCCCGGGGAAAACTGTTTTTT.

V gene TRBV4-1 combines with J gene TRBJ2-3, with TRBD1 identical over 8 bases. V dropped 3 bases and J dropped 7; count of bases not matched to a gene: 15. From germline, CDR1 is MGHRA and CDR2 YSYEKL. The CDR3 contains 17 residues. The CDR3 sequence: CASSHIVGQGALNTQYF. CDR3 DNA sequence: TGCGCCAGCAGCCATATCGTCGGGCAGGGGGCGCTTAATACGCAGTATTTT.

V and J are TRBV24-1 and TRBJ2-1; 7 nucleotides align to TRBD2. The CDR3 is made up of 14 amino acids. Germline trimming cut 10 bases from V and 5 bases from J; bases unmatched to any gene: 10. The germline gives CDR1 KGHDR, CDR2 SFDVKD. The CDR3 protein is CATARAGDHNEQFF. Written as DNA, the CDR3 is TGTGCCACAGCCCGGGCGGGAGATCACAATGAGCAGTTCTTC.

V is TRBV5-5 and J is TRBJ1-5; no clear D. Trimming took off 4 bases at V and 0 bases at J, with 11 bases between the two ends. The CDR3 is 15 amino acids. The germline gives CDR1 SGHKS, CDR2 YYEKEE (reference sequence). The CDR3 DNA sequence: TGTGCCAGCAGCCCGGTCGGGCTTAGCAATCAGCCCCAGCATTTT. This gives the protein CASSPVGLSNQPQHF.

The rearrangement joins TRBV7-3 to TRBJ2-1; weak D call: TRBD1 (7 bases). V was clipped by 5 bases and J by 2 bases, with 16 bases between them. Germline V gene lookup returns CDR1 SGHTA and CDR2 FQGTGA. The CDR3 totals 16 residues. The DNA of the CDR3 is TGTGCCAGCAGCCCTAACGCGGGGACAGCCTACAATGAGCAGTTCTTC. Encoded protein: CASSPNAGTAYNEQFF.

This clone was counted once. The genes are TRBV7-9 and TRBJ1-1; TRBD1 matches at 7 bases. Trimming at V came to 1 base and at J to 5 bases, leaving 13 bases not matched to a gene. The CDR3 runs to 17 residues. The germline V gene encodes CDR1 SEHNR and CDR2 FQNEAQ (reference sequence). DNA of the CDR3: TGTGCCAGCAGCTTAGTTGGACCCGCACAGGGGAGAACTGAAGCTTTCTTT. Translated: CASSLVGPAQGRTEAFF. The variable domain in full, with the rest retrieved from reference TRBV7-9 and TRBJ1-1, is DTGVSQNPRHKITKRGQNVTFRCDPISEHNRLYWYRQTLGQGPEFLTYFQNEAQLEKSRLLSDRFSAERPKGSFSTLEIQRTEQGDSAMYLCASSLVGPAQGRTEAFFGQGTRLTVV.

This chain connects TRBV27 to TRBJ1-1, with a tentative D call TRBD1 (6 bases). Germline assignment: CDR1 MNHEY and CDR2 SMNVEV (reference sequence). The CDR3 covers 14 residues. Trimming removed 5 bases at V and 0 bases at J, with 10 bases between. As DNA, the CDR3 is TGTGCCAGCAGTGCGGGACAAATGAACACTGAAGCTTTCTTT. Translation: CASSAGQMNTEAFF.

The chain is built from TRBV15 and TRBJ1-2, with D perhaps TRBD1 (5 bases). V lost 4 bases to trimming and J lost 0 bases, with 9 bases between them. CDR3 length: 14 amino acids. CDR1 and CDR2 (germline): LNHNV, YYDKDF (reference sequence). CDR3 in amino acids: CATSNGGSNYGYTF. The CDR3 nucleotides read TGTGCCACCAGCAATGGGGGTTCTAACTATGGCTACACCTTC.

The chain uses TRBV2 and TRBJ1-2; D gene uncertain. From germline, CDR1 is SNHLY and CDR2 FYNNEI. The length of the CDR3 is 13 residues. V gave up 4 bases and J gave up 6 bases, with 12 bases separating them. The CDR3 protein is CASSVEENHGYTF. The CDR3 DNA follows: TGTGCCAGCAGTGTTGAGGAGAACCATGGCTACACCTTC. Filled out from reference TRBV2 and TRBJ1-2, the complete variable domain reads EPEVTQTPSHQVTQMGQEVILRCVPISNHLYFYWYRQILGQKVEFLVSFYNNEISEKSEIFDDQFSVERPDGSNFTLKIRSTKLEDSAMYFCASSVEENHGYTFGSGTRLTVV.

The chain combines TRBV28 with TRBJ2-7; D gene ambiguous. Trimming shortened V by 3 bases and J by 1 base, and 7 bases separated the two germline ends. The germline V gene has CDR1 MDHEN and CDR2 SYDVKM. This CDR3 contains 13 residues. CDR3 loop: CASSLKPSYEQYF. As DNA, the CDR3 is TGTGCCAGCAGTTTGAAGCCGTCCTACGAGCAGTACTTC.

The chain combines TRBV27 with TRBJ2-7; TRBD2 agrees at 10 bases. Germline CDR1 MNHEY, CDR2 SMNVEV (reference sequence). The CDR3 runs 14 residues. V lost 6 bases to trimming and J lost 7 bases; unmatched junction nucleotides: 9. In DNA, the CDR3 is TGTGCCAGCAGCTCCCTAGCGGGAGTTCTTGAGCAGTACTTC. It codes for CASSSLAGVLEQYF.

This chain joins TRBV6-5 and TRBJ1-1; 9 bases are a match to TRBD1. Per the germline V gene, CDR1 is MNHEY and CDR2 is SVGAGI. V lost 7 bases and J lost 6; bases outside the gene matches: 9. The CDR3 length is 14 residues. CDR3 in DNA: TGTGCCAGCATCCCGGGACAGGGTTTCTCTGAAGCTTTCTTT. The encoded protein is CASIPGQGFSEAFF.

The table lists this clone with a count of one. This chain uses TRBV19 with TRBJ1-1, with a tentative D call TRBD1 (5 bases). V gave up 6 bases and J gave up 3 bases, with 11 bases separating them. Per germline, CDR1 LNHDA and CDR2 SQIVND (reference sequence). The length of the CDR3 is 13 residues. This CDR3 is CASRGDLDTEAFF. The CDR3 DNA follows: TGTGCCAGTAGGGGGGATTTGGACACTGAAGCTTTCTTT.

V gene TRBV4-3 combines with J gene TRBJ2-7; no clear D. V dropped 1 base and J dropped 3 bases, with 13 bases sitting between them. This CDR3 is built from 15 residues. CDR1 and CDR2 from the germline V gene are LGHNA and YSLEER. The CDR3 sequence: CASSQVGDTLYEQYF. CDR3 coding DNA: TGCGCCAGCAGCCAAGTAGGAGACACCCTCTACGAGCAGTACTTC.

This chain joins TRBV11-1 and TRBJ2-2; no clear D. The CDR3 has 16 amino acids. The germline V and J ends were trimmed by 5 bases and 6 bases, with 19 bases remaining between them. Per germline, CDR1 SGHAT and CDR2 FQDESV (reference sequence). The DNA for the CDR3 is TGTGCCAGCAGCCCTACCCGAAATTCGATGGCCGGGGAGCTGTTTTTT. This translates into CASSPTRNSMAGELFF.

As regards this clone: One junction end does not reproduce the germline sequence, and a read error may be involved. The rearrangement uses TRBV5-1 and TRBJ1-2; D may be TRBD1 (5 bases). The germline gives CDR1 SGHRS, CDR2 YFSETQ. The CDR3 is 14 residues long. The CDR3 DNA reads TGCGCCAGCACCTTGGGCAGGGATGAGGATGGCTACACCTTC. It is translated as CASTLGRDEDGYTF.

This clone was seen once. The chain carries TRBV7-2 and TRBJ2-1; a weak D match, TRBD2 (6 bases). The CDR3 totals 17 residues. Germline V gene data show CDR1 as SGHTA and CDR2 as FQGNSA. The V gene lost 4 bases and the J gene lost 4 bases, with 20 bases spanning the gap. CDR3 sequence reads: CASSSRGGALRYNEQFF. Here the CDR3 DNA reads TGTGCCAGCAGCTCGAGAGGCGGGGCCCTTAGGTACAATGAGCAGTTCTTC.

This chain uses TRBV6-2 or TRBV6-3 with TRBJ1-6, with D maybe TRBD1 (6 bases). The CDR3 has 15 residues. The germline V gene has CDR1 MNHEY and CDR2 SVGEGT. The V and J ends lost 2 bases and 7 bases respectively, with 12 bases between them. Written as DNA, the CDR3 is TGTGCCAGCAGTTACCGAACAGGGATAAATTCACCCCTCCACTTT. Translation gives CASSYRTGINSPLHF.

This chain connects TRBV18 to TRBJ1-2; no reliable D call. Trimming removed 4 bases from V and 7 bases from J, with 7 bases in between. The germline V gene encodes CDR1 KGHSH and CDR2 LQKENI. The CDR3 length is 11 residues. The CDR3 DNA is TGTGCCAGCTCACTTGACGCTGGCTACACCTTC. Translated, it gives CASSLDAGYTF.

The chain's CDR3 is CASSVGGSTGELFF. The CDR3 DNA follows: TGTGCCAGCAGCGTAGGGGGTAGCACCGGGGAGCTGTTTTTT. The rearrangement uses TRBV9 and TRBJ2-2; no clear D gene. In germline, CDR1 is SGDLS, CDR2 YYNGEE. The CDR3 has 14 residues. V gave up 0 bases and J gave up 4 bases, with 7 bases separating them. Full variable domain (remainder filled in from reference TRBV9 and TRBJ2-2): DSGVTQTPKHLITATGQRVTLRCSPRSGDLSVYWYQQSLDQGLQFLIQYYNGEERAKGNILERFSAQQFPDLHSELNLSSLELGDSALYFCASSVGGSTGELFFGEGSRLTVL.

The chain employs TRBV19 and TRBJ2-5; D may be TRBD1 or TRBD2 (5 bases each). Germline loops: CDR1 LNHDA, CDR2 SQIVND (reference sequence). The CDR3 runs 15 residues. Trimming shortened V by 1 base and J by 7 bases, and 16 bases separated the two germline ends. CDR3 region: CASSIGGDPPGTQYF. The CDR3 region has the DNA TGTGCCAGTAGTATAGGTGGGGACCCCCCAGGGACCCAGTACTTC.